These 28 T cell receptor beta chains were all obtained from the same sample, sequenced in a study of shared clonotypes between healthy human individuals. Some clones are missing from TCRdb's copy, which holds only in-frame ones; the method was immunoSEQ multiplex PCR. The top ten hold approximately 1.3% of the sample, which has about 1 million clones, approximately 76% seen once. The sequenced sample consisted of memory CD4+ T cells sorted from blood. Subset noted: CD45RA-negative fraction. The source is a man aged 18 to 29 in good health.

Details on this clone: This sample also contains other DNA sequences that code for the same CDR3. The chain joins TRBV4-3 to TRBJ1-5, with no clear D. Germline CDR1 is LGHNA and CDR2 is YSLEER. The V end lost 3 bases, the J end lost 6 bases, and 9 bases lay between the germline ends. The CDR3 sequence is 13 residues long. The CDR3 DNA sequence: TGCGCCAGCAGCCAGGAGGCGGGTCAGCCCCAGCATTTT. Its translation: CASSQEAGQPQHF.

The chain carries TRBV5-1 and TRBJ2-6, with D possibly TRBD1 on 7 matching bases. Trimming cost V 6 bases and J 0 bases, with 13 bases left between them. CDR3 size: 16 residues. Germline V gene sequence: CDR1 SGHRS, CDR2 YFSETQ. The CDR3 bases are TGCGCCAGCAACCAGGGGGGCTACTCTGGGGCCAACGTCCTGACTTTC. The encoded protein is CASNQGGYSGANVLTF.

The chain uses TRBV10-3 and TRBJ1-6; D gene unclear. CDR1 is ENHRY, CDR2 SYGVKD, per germline. This CDR3 is built from 15 residues. V gave up 8 bases and J gave up 10 bases, with 21 bases separating them. The CDR3 here is CAIRGDRGVASPLHF. For the CDR3, the DNA is TGTGCCATCCGCGGGGATCGGGGAGTCGCATCACCCCTCCACTTT.

The chain combines TRBV5-1 with TRBJ2-3, with 8 bases lining up with TRBD2. J was trimmed by 6 bases and V by 2 bases; bases with no gene match: 5. The CDR3 is 14 amino acids. Per the germline V gene, CDR1 is SGHRS and CDR2 is YFSETQ. CDR3 bases: TGCGCCAGCAGCTTCACGGGGGGGATTGATACGCAGTATTTT. Translated: CASSFTGGIDTQYF.

This chain uses TRBV2 with TRBJ2-5, with 8 bases identical to TRBD2. The V gene end was trimmed by 7 bases and the J gene end by 4 bases; junction bases not matched to a gene: 5. The CDR3 runs to 13 residues. Looked up from germline, CDR1 is SNHLY and CDR2 is FYNNEI. Written as DNA, the CDR3 is TGTGCCAGCAAGGCAGGACTAGCAGAGACCCAGTACTTC. Translated, it gives CASKAGLAETQYF. The full variable domain, rest sourced from reference TRBV2 and TRBJ2-5, is EPEVTQTPSHQVTQMGQEVILRCVPISNHLYFYWYRQILGQKVEFLVSFYNNEISEKSEIFDDQFSVERPDGSNFTLKIRSTKLEDSAMYFCASKAGLAETQYFGPGTRLLVL.

This clone was recorded once. The same CDR3 is also encoded by other DNA sequences in this sample. V is TRBV9 and J is TRBJ2-5, with D uncertain. The V and J ends lost 0 bases and 1 base respectively, with 7 bases between them. There are 14 residues in the CDR3. Germline V lookup: CDR1 SGDLS, CDR2 YYNGEE. The DNA for the CDR3 is TGTGCCAGCAGCGTAGGACGGAGCCAAGAGACCCAGTACTTC. This translates into CASSVGRSQETQYF.

This clone has more than one count but fewer than ten. The gene calls are TRBV6-5 and TRBJ1-5; 9 bases align to TRBD1. The CDR3 spans 15 residues. The germline V gene has CDR1 MNHEY and CDR2 SVGAGI. Unmatched junction bases numbered 7, after V lost 5 bases and J lost 5 bases. CDR3 sequence (DNA): TGTGCCAGCAGTCGGGGGACAGGGAGGGATCAGCCCCAGCATTTT. It encodes CASSRGTGRDQPQHF.

The V call is TRBV6-1, the J call TRBJ2-5, with D tentatively TRBD1 or TRBD2 (6 bases each). Trimming took 6 bases from V and 2 from J, leaving 10 bases between them. Germline V gene sequence: CDR1 MNHNS, CDR2 SASEGT. The CDR3 runs 13 residues. CDR3 protein: CASRRGEQETQYF. The DNA of the CDR3 is TGTGCCAGCAGGAGGGGGGAGCAAGAGACCCAGTACTTC.

The sample holds a few counts of this clone. This chain joins TRBV2 and TRBJ1-2; D remains ambiguous. The CDR3 is made up of 13 amino acids. Germline CDR1 SNHLY, CDR2 FYNNEI. The germline V and J ends were trimmed by 8 bases and 0 bases, with 10 bases remaining between them. CDR3 nucleotide sequence: TGTGCCAGCGTTTCACAAACTAACTATGGCTACACCTTC. It codes for CASVSQTNYGYTF.

This chain uses TRBV6-1 with TRBJ1-2, with D perhaps matching TRBD1 (5 bases). Trimming stripped 0 bases from V and 3 bases from J, with 14 bases between. Germline assignment: CDR1 MNHNS and CDR2 SASEGT. This CDR3 has 16 amino acids. The CDR3 reads CASSEAGQGSDYGYTF. CDR3 in DNA: TGTGCCAGCAGTGAAGCGGGTCAGGGTAGTGACTATGGCTACACCTTC.

The genes are TRBV29-1 and TRBJ1-2, with 8 nucleotides matching TRBD1. Germline V gene data show CDR1 as SQVTM and CDR2 as ANQGSEA. V shed 5 bases, J shed 4 bases, and the junction held 6 bases outside the gene matches. This CDR3 has 13 amino acids. CDR3 in DNA: TGCAGCGTTACAGGGGGATTTCGCTATGGCTACACCTTC. Translating gives CSVTGGFRYGYTF.

V gene TRBV28 combines with J gene TRBJ2-5, with 10 bases fitting TRBD1. The CDR3 is made up of 12 amino acids. The germline gives CDR1 MDHEN, CDR2 SYDVKM. V dropped 6 bases and J dropped 7; count of bases not matched to a gene: 2. CDR3 loop: CASRTGGGTQYF. The DNA of the CDR3 is TGTGCCAGCAGGACAGGGGGCGGGACCCAGTACTTC.

The chain recombines TRBV5-1 with TRBJ2-1; 8 positions match TRBD2. Germline V gene data show CDR1 as SGHRS and CDR2 as YFSETQ. V shed 4 bases and J 0 bases; nucleotides not matched to a gene: 6. The CDR3 loop spans 16 amino acids. The CDR3 spells CASSRVAGSSYNEQFF. DNA of the CDR3: TGCGCCAGCAGCAGGGTAGCGGGGAGCTCCTACAATGAGCAGTTCTTC.

This chain joins TRBV6-1 and TRBJ2-7; 9 positions match TRBD1. J was trimmed by 5 bases and V by 4 bases; bases with no gene match: 9. CDR1 and CDR2 from the germline V gene are MNHNS and SASEGT. This CDR3 is built from 15 residues. CDR3 DNA: TGTGCCAGCAGTGCCTCGTTGGGACAGGGCGACGAGCAGTACTTC. It translates to CASSASLGQGDEQYF.

The rearrangement joins TRBV28 to TRBJ2-7; D is unresolved. Per the germline V gene, CDR1 is MDHEN and CDR2 is SYDVKM. CDR3 length: 14 residues. Deletions cut 7 bases from V and 0 bases from J, with 13 bases between. CDR3 DNA sequence: TGTGCCAGCAAACCACCTCAGAGCTCCTACGAGCAGTACTTC. Its translation: CASKPPQSSYEQYF.

The CDR3 here is CASSLGNPDREFF. CDR3 coding DNA: TGTGCCAGCAGCTTAGGAAATCCGGACAGGGAGTTTTTT. This chain connects TRBV7-2 to TRBJ2-2; 8 bases are a match to TRBD1. V dropped 1 base and J dropped 16; count of bases not matched to a gene: 8. This CDR3 contains 13 residues. Germline V CDR1 and CDR2: SGHTA, FQGNSA.

This chain uses TRBV11-3 with TRBJ2-1; TRBD2 agrees at 12 bases. This CDR3 contains 14 residues. CDR1 is SGHNT, CDR2 YENEEA, per germline. V was clipped by 5 bases and J by 6 bases; unmatched bases: 2. The CDR3: CASSLAGGVNEQFF. Written as DNA, the CDR3 is TGTGCCAGCAGCCTAGCGGGAGGGGTCAATGAGCAGTTCTTC.

V is TRBV5-6 and J is TRBJ2-3, with D possibly being TRBD1 (6 bases). Germline CDR1 SGHDT, CDR2 YYEEEE. The CDR3 extends over 16 amino acids. V lost 4 bases and J lost 0, with 15 bases in between. CDR3 amino acids: CASSRKQGSSTDTQYF. The CDR3 DNA reads TGTGCCAGCAGCCGGAAACAGGGCTCTAGCACAGATACGCAGTATTTT.

J is TRBJ1-5 and V is TRBV12-5, with 8 bases matching TRBD1. CDR1 is LGHNT and CDR2 is FRNRAP in the germline V gene. This CDR3 spans 14 amino acids. The junction had 5 bases not matched to a gene; V was cut back by 6 bases and J by 4 bases. CDR3 sequence: CASGGDRPNQPQHF. CDR3 nucleotides: TGTGCTAGTGGGGGGGACAGGCCTAATCAGCCCCAGCATTTT.

This chain uses TRBV4-3 with TRBJ2-2; 10 bases line up with TRBD2. This CDR3 spans 18 amino acids. Unmatched junction bases numbered 12, after V lost 3 bases and J lost 5 bases. Germline assignment: CDR1 LGHNA and CDR2 YSLEER. In DNA form, the CDR3 reads TGCGCCAGCAGCCAGGGCAGTATAGCGGGAGGTTTTACCGGGGAGCTGTTTTTT. Translation: CASSQGSIAGGFTGELFF.

CDR3 DNA sequence: TGTGCCTGGAGTGTACTGGAAGAGAGGGATACGCAGTATTTT. Translation: CAWSVLEERDTQYF. The chain is built from TRBV30 and TRBJ2-3; D is ambiguous. V was trimmed by 0 bases and J by 6 bases, leaving 13 bases between them. The CDR3 spans 14 residues. CDR1 GTSNPN and CDR2 SVGIG come from the germline V gene (reference sequence). Filled out from reference TRBV30 and TRBJ2-3, the complete variable domain reads SQTIHQWPATLVQPVGSPLSLECTVEGTSNPNLYWYRQAAGRGLQLLFYSVGIGQISSEVPQNLSASRPQDRQFILSSKKLLLSDSGFYLCAWSVLEERDTQYFGPGTRLTVL.

The V and J genes are TRBV6-5 and TRBJ1-5; tentative D call: TRBD1 (5 bases). Trimming pared 6 bases from V and 0 bases from J, leaving 12 bases between. Per germline, CDR1 MNHEY and CDR2 SVGAGI. The CDR3 contains 15 residues. In DNA, the CDR3 is TGTGCCAGCAGGGGGGGAGGCTATAGCAATCAGCCCCAGCATTTT. Translation gives CASRGGGYSNQPQHF.

The chain is built from TRBV11-2 and TRBJ2-3; no definite D call. The CDR3 extends over 14 amino acids. Trimming removed 5 bases from V and 0 bases from J, with 9 bases in between. CDR1 is SGHAT, CDR2 FQNNGV, per germline. The CDR3 region is CASSLGSSTDTQYF. Here the CDR3 DNA reads TGTGCCAGCAGCCTGGGGTCTAGCACAGATACGCAGTATTTT.

Details on this clone: Possible read error: a much larger clone is one base away. The sample has other DNA sequences that encode this CDR3 too. The rearrangement uses TRBV6-5 and TRBJ2-5, with 7 bases that match TRBD2. V lost 6 bases, J lost 2 bases, and 3 bases stayed unmatched. Germline-derived CDR1 and CDR2 are MNHEY and SVGAGI. This CDR3 is built from 13 residues. The CDR3 DNA sequence: TGTGCCAGCAGCCGGGACTATCAAGAGACCCAGTACTTC. Its translation is CASSRDYQETQYF.

As DNA, the CDR3 is TGTGCCACGGGGACTCTTCACTACGAGCAGTACTTC. It yields the protein CATGTLHYEQYF. J is TRBJ2-7 and V is TRBV7-9; a weak D match, TRBD2 (6 bases). Germline lookup yields CDR1 SEHNR and CDR2 FQNEAQ (reference sequence). V was trimmed by 10 bases and J by 3 bases, leaving 13 bases between them. The CDR3 is made up of 12 amino acids.

This clone appeared once. The rearrangement uses TRBV10-3 and TRBJ1-4; 11 bases match TRBD1. The CDR3 sequence is 15 residues long. Germline values: CDR1 ENHRY, CDR2 SYGVKD. With 4 bases clipped from V and 7 bases from J, the junction kept 5 bases outside the gene matches. The CDR3 reads CAISVGDRGSEKLFF. As DNA, the CDR3 is TGTGCCATCAGTGTAGGGGACAGGGGGAGTGAAAAACTGTTTTTT.

This clone has just one count. The rearrangement links TRBV11-2 to TRBJ1-6, with D hard to call. The CDR3 covers 15 residues. The V and J ends lost 2 bases and 0 bases respectively, with 5 bases between them. Looked up from germline, CDR1 is SGHAT and CDR2 is FQNNGV. The CDR3 bases are TGTGCCAGCAGCTTAATTAGCTCCTATAATTCACCCCTCCACTTT. The encoded protein is CASSLISSYNSPLHF.

The chain is built from TRBV25-1 and TRBJ1-1; D gene uncertain. V lost 2 bases, J lost 6 bases, and 13 bases lay in between. CDR1 is MGHDK and CDR2 is SYGVNS in the germline V gene. This CDR3 comprises 14 residues. The CDR3, as DNA: TGTGCCAGCAGTGAAACACCTAATCCCGCTGAAGCTTTCTTT. Translation gives CASSETPNPAEAFF.